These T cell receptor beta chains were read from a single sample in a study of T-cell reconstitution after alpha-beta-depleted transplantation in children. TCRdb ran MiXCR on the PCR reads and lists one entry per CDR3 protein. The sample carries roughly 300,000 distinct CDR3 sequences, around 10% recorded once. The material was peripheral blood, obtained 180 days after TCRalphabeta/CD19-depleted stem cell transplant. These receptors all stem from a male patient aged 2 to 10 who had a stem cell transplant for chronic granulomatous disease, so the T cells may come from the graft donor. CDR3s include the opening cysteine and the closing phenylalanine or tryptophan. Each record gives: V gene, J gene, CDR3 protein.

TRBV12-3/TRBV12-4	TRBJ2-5	CASSFTPGAETQYF
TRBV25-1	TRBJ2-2	CASSEERWTGELFF
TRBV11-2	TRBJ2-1	CASRTSKSSYNEQFF
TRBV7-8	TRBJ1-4	CASSSRDKATNEKLFF
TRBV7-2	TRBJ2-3	CASRLAGGPLFGTDTQYF
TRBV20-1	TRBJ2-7	CSATGIKPQSYF
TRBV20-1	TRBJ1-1	CSARDLRTGGTEAFF
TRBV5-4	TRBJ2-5	CASSRTGLETQYF
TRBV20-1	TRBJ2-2	CSAKTGGRYTGELFF
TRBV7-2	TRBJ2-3	CGSSLVADTQYF
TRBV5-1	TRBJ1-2	CASSLDGGMNYGYTF
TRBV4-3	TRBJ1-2	CASSLGRLNYGYTF
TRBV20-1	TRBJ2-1	CSARVGTGGNEQFF
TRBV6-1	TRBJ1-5	CATQGAEFNQPQHF
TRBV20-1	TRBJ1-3	CSAKTGDRGPGNTIYF
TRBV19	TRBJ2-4	CASSPRTDRTLNIQYF
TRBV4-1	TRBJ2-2	CASSQDSYTGELFF
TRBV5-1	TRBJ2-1	CASSSPGGGNILSSYNEQFF
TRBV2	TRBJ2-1	CASSDLAGGLEQFF
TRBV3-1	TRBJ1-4	CASSQDRRGEKLFF
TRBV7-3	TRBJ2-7	CASSLGRSGRDEQYF
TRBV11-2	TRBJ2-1	CASSLDRGDEQFF
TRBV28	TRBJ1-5	CASSRDRRVYQPQHF
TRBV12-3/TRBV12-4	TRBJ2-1	CASSPHGANEQFF
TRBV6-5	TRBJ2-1	CASHSRNEQFF
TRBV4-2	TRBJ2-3	CASSQQQGPTDTQYF
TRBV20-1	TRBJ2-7	CSARDSGQVYEQYF
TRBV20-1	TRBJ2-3	CCARDRLATPLADTQYF
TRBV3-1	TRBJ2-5	CACSQDPDSQETQYF
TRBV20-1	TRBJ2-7	CSAVIPGAWGEQYF
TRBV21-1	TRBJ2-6	CASSKGYGECSGANVLTF
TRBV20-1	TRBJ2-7	CSATALLAGGPWYEQYF
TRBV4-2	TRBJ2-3	CASSQEGADSTDTQYF
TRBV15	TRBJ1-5	CATSRRGPDQPQHF
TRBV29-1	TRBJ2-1	CSVAGLAEAYNEQFF
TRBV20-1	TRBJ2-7	CSARDPGRSSYEQYF
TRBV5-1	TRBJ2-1	CASSLDSGGAYEQFF
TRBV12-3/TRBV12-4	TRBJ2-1	CASSPRTSGLAYNEQFF
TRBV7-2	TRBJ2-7	CASSLGRHEQYF
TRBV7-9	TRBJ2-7	CASSLGEASVAYEQYF
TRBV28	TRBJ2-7	CATWSSASSYEQYF
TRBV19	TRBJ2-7	CASSIALSYEQYF
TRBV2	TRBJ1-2	CASGQGANYGYTF
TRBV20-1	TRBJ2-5	CSASNRETQYF
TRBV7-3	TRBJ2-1	CASSPGAVGEQFF
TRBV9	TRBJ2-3	CASSPTSGITDTQYF
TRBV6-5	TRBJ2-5	CASSTSVVTQYF
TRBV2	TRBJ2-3	CASSALVGSVTDTQYF
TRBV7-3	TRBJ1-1	CASSPVLNTEAFF
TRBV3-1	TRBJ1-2	CASSGRAGGYTF
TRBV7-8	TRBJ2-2	CASSPNGRGGELFF
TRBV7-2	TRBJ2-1	CASSLGATPGVF
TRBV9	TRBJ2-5	CASSAPLGGETQYF
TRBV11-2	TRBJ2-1	CASSLRSPLAGSFVEQFF
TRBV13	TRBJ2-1	CASSLRWLAHNEQFF